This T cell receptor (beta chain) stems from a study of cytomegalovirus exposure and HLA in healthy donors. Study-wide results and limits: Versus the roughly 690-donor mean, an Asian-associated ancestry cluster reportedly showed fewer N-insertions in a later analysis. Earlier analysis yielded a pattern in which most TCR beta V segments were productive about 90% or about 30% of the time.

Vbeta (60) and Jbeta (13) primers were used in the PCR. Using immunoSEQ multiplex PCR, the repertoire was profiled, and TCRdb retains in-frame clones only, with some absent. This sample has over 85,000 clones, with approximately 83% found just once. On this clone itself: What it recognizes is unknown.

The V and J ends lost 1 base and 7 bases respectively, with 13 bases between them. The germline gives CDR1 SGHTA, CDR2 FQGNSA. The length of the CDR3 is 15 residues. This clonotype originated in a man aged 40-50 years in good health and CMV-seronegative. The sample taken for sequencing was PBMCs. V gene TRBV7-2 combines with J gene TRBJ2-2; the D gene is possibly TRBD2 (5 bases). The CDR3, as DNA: TGTGCCAGCAGCTTAGAGGGAGATGAGGGCGGGGAGCTGTTTTTT. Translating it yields CASSLEGDEGGELFF.